A selection of T cell receptor beta chains follows, all from one sample in a study of blood T cell repertoires in COVID-19. Using immunoSEQ multiplex PCR, the repertoire was profiled, and TCRdb retains in-frame clones only, with some absent. The data contain 180,000 or so clones, 80% to 90% of them singletons. Sequencing was done on a sample of peripheral blood. The receptor set was obtained from a man between 60 and 70 years old with acute or convalescent COVID-19. Each CDR3 is given with its conserved first and last residue. The D gene is left open where the match is weak. The size entry is marked missing in some rows and otherwise reads once, few, many or a size class.

D,V,length,size,J,DNA,CDR3
TRBD2,TRBV19,16,.,TRBJ2-1,TGTGCCAGTAGCCCAGGCCTGGGGGAGGGAGACAATGAGCAGTTCTTC,CASSPGLGEGDNEQFF
.,TRBV28,15,.,TRBJ1-4,TGTGCCAGCACCCACGGTGGAGGGGTGGATGAAAAACTGTTTTTT,CASTHGGGVDEKLFF
.,TRBV7-9,16,.,TRBJ1-4,TGTGCCAGCAGCCGTTATTCAGGGGCAACTAATGAAAAACTGTTTTTT,CASSRYSGATNEKLFF
.,TRBV27,15,.,TRBJ1-5,TGTGCCAGCAGTTTGTATCCTGGCCTCAATCAGCCCCAGCATTTT,CASSLYPGLNQPQHF
.,TRBV5-1,15,.,TRBJ1-5,TGCGCCAGCAGCTTGGGAGAAAAGCCCAATCAGCCCCAGCATTTT,CASSLGEKPNQPQHF
.,TRBV7-9,16,.,TRBJ2-7,TGTGCCAGCAGCCCCAGGCGAGGGCACAGTACCGACGAGCAGTACTTC,CASSPRRGHSTDEQYF
.,TRBV19,14,.,TRBJ2-2,TGTGCCAGTAGCGGGACACCGAACACCGGGGAGCTGTTTTTT,CASSGTPNTGELFF
TRBD1,TRBV29-1,11,.,TRBJ2-1,TGCAACGCAGGGGGAAGTAATGAGCAGTTCTTC,CNAGGSNEQFF
TRBD1,TRBV6-5,15,.,TRBJ1-6,TGTGCCAGCAGTTACTCCGGGACAGGGGAATCACCCCTCCACTTT,CASSYSGTGESPLHF
.,TRBV19,14,.,TRBJ1-1,TGTGCCAGTAGCCGGGATTTCGGGGACACTGAAGCTTTCTTT,CASSRDFGDTEAFF
.,TRBV27,17,few,TRBJ2-1,TGTGCCAGCAGCCCATCATGGCGGCCGAGCTCCTACAATGAGCAGTTCTTC,CASSPSWRPSSYNEQFF
TRBD1,TRBV7-2,15,.,TRBJ1-2,TGTGCCAGCAGCCCCCAGACAGGGGCGTTGAGAGGCTACACCTTC,CASSPQTGALRGYTF
.,TRBV24-1,18,.,TRBJ2-2,TGTGCCACCAGTGATTCCCTGACAGACTTACCGAACACCGGGGAGCTGTTTTTT,CATSDSLTDLPNTGELFF
TRBD1,TRBV7-3,13,.,TRBJ1-2,TGTGCCAGCAGCCAAACAGGGGGCGTTGGCTACACCTTC,CASSQTGGVGYTF